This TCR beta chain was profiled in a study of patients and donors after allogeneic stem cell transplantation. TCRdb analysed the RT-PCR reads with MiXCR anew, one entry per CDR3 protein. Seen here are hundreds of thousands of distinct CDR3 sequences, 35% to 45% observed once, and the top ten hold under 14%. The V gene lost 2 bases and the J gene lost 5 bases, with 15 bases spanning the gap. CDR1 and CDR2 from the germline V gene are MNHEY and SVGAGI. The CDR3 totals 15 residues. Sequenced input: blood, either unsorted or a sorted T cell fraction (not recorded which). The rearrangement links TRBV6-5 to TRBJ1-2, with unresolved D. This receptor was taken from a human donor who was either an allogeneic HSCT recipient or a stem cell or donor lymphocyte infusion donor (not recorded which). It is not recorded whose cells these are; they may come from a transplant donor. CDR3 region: CASSYGHGHGYGYTF. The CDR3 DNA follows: TGTGCCAGCAGTTACGGGCACGGGCACGGGTATGGCTACACCTTC.